The 11 T cell receptor beta chains below were found in one sample sequenced in a study of tumor T cells in aggressive B-cell lymphoma. The table came from immunoSEQ multiplex PCR; TCRdb's copy has only in-frame clones and leaves some out. The table lists 5,900 or so clones, over 70% of them singletons, with approximately 8% in the top ten. Material for sequencing was tumor tissue. These receptors were obtained from an adult with diffuse large B cell lymphoma.

The gene calls are TRBV6-1 and TRBJ1-4; TRBD1 aligns across 7 bases. The CDR3 spans 14 residues. Germline V CDR1 and CDR2: MNHNS, SASEGT. The CDR3 loop is CAGGSRGTNEKLFF. CDR3 in DNA: TGTGCAGGGGGCTCCCGAGGAACTAATGAAAAACTGTTTTTT.

The chain joins TRBV5-1 to TRBJ2-7; no clear D gene. Trimming took 0 bases from V and 0 from J, leaving 10 bases between them. Per the germline V gene, CDR1 is SGHRS and CDR2 is YFSETQ. The CDR3 runs 15 residues. CDR3: CASSLDGGSSYEQYF. The CDR3 nucleotides read TGCGCCAGCAGCTTGGATGGCGGTAGCTCCTACGAGCAGTACTTC.

About this clone itself: Its ends do not fully match the called genes, so a read error is possible. The chain couples TRBV6-1 to TRBJ1-5; D is undetermined. This CDR3 has 12 amino acids. Germline V CDR1 and CDR2: MNHNS, SASEGT. CDR3 DNA sequence: TGTGCCTGCAGGTATAGCAATCAGCCCCAGCATTTT. It specifies CACRYSNQPQHF.

The V and J genes are TRBV7-8 and TRBJ1-1; possible D gene TRBD1, 5 bases. Germline V CDR1 and CDR2: SGHVS, FQNEAQ. The CDR3 spans 16 residues. V lost 5 bases to trimming and J lost 1 base, with 17 bases between them. This CDR3 reads CASSIPEGTENTEAFF. The CDR3 DNA sequence: TGTGCCAGCAGCATCCCGGAGGGGACGGAGAACACTGAAGCTTTCTTT. The full variable domain, completed using reference TRBV7-8 and TRBJ1-1, is GAGVSQSPRYKVAKRGQDVALRCDPISGHVSLFWYQQALGQGPEFLTYFQNEAQLDKSGLPSDRFFAERPEGSVSTLKIQRTQQEDSAVYLCASSIPEGTENTEAFFGQGTRLTVV.

V gene TRBV19 combines with J gene TRBJ1-2; TRBD1 is a possible D gene (6 bases). Trimming pared 6 bases from V and 1 base from J, leaving 12 bases between. The CDR3 is 14 residues long. Germline V gene lookup returns CDR1 LNHDA and CDR2 SQIVND (reference sequence). The CDR3 DNA reads as TGTGCCAGTAGCGACGGACAGTATAACTATGGCTACACCTTC. Protein product: CASSDGQYNYGYTF.

Note on this clone: One end of the junction is discordant with germline, which a read error may explain. V is TRBV7-7 and J is TRBJ2-1, with 9 bases aligning to TRBD2. CDR3 length: 14 amino acids. Germline V gene data show CDR1 as SSHAT and CDR2 as FNYEAQ (reference sequence). Here the CDR3 reads CASSLRAGGDEQFF. The CDR3 DNA sequence: TGTGCTAGCAGCCTGAGGGCGGGAGGGGATGAGCAGTTCTTC.

V gene TRBV29-1 combines with J gene TRBJ2-3, with D uncertain. V was trimmed by 0 bases and J by 2 bases, leaving 12 bases between them. There are 15 residues in the CDR3. Germline CDR1 is SQVTM and CDR2 is ANQGSEA. For the CDR3, the DNA is TGCAGCGTTGAAGATCTATTTGGTTTCACAGATACGCAGTATTTT. Translated, it gives CSVEDLFGFTDTQYF.

The chain has TRBV11-2 and TRBJ2-1; D uncertain. Trimming took off 1 base at V and 9 bases at J, with 10 bases between the two ends. CDR3 length: 13 amino acids. Germline-derived CDR1 and CDR2 are SGHAT and FQNNGV. CDR3 in DNA: TGTGCCAGCAGCTTAGGAGGCGTCGGTGAGCAGTTCTTC. It translates to CASSLGGVGEQFF.

The chain couples TRBV27 to TRBJ2-5; TRBD2 agrees at 14 bases. The V gene end was trimmed by 3 bases and the J gene end by 5 bases; junction bases not matched to a gene: 11. CDR3 length: 18 amino acids. Looked up from germline, CDR1 is MNHEY and CDR2 is SMNVEV (reference sequence). CDR3 in amino acids: CASSFNFGTSGRRETQYF. CDR3 sequence (DNA): TGTGCCAGCAGTTTTAATTTTGGGACTAGCGGGAGACGGGAGACCCAGTACTTC.

This clone was counted once. The V gene is TRBV6-5, the J gene TRBJ2-7; 8 bases agree with TRBD2. The V and J ends lost 4 bases and 3 bases, in that order; junction bases with no gene match: 5. The germline V gene has CDR1 MNHEY and CDR2 SVGAGI. The CDR3 consists of 14 residues. In DNA form, the CDR3 reads TGTGCCAGCAGTTCCGGGAGGGGGGGCTACGAGCAGTACTTC. It specifies CASSSGRGGYEQYF.

The chain carries TRBV19 and TRBJ2-5, with 11 bases matching TRBD2. This CDR3 contains 13 residues. The J segment lost 5 bases and the V segment lost 10 bases, leaving 6 bases of the junction unmatched. CDR1 and CDR2 from the germline V gene are LNHDA and SQIVND (reference sequence). The CDR3 DNA sequence: TGTGCCACAGTAGCGGGAGGGAGCGAGACCCAGTACTTC. Residues: CATVAGGSETQYF.